Listed below are T cell receptor beta chains from one sample, sequenced in a study of Tregs in tolerant kidney transplant recipients. Sequencing was performed with immunoSEQ multiplex PCR; in TCRdb, only in-frame clones are kept and a portion is missing. The data show tens of thousands of clones, about 90% seen once. Material: Tregs from blood. These receptors were obtained from a human donor in good health. Each CDR3 is given with its conserved first and last residue. Each record gives: D gene, V gene, CDR3 length, clone size, J gene, CDR3 protein, CDR3 DNA. D genes are given only for firm matches. Rows may omit the clone size; those that give it use once, few, many or a size class.

>.|TRBV5-6|14|.|TRBJ2-7
CASSLRGGLLVQYF
TGTGCCAGCAGCTTGCGCGGGGGCCTTCTTGTGCAGTACTTC
>TRBD1|TRBV6-1|15|.|TRBJ1-1
CASSSPGQARTEAFF
TGTGCCAGCAGTTCCCCCGGACAGGCGAGGACTGAAGCTTTCTTT
>TRBD2|TRBV5-6|15|once|TRBJ2-4
CASSLLAGDKNIQYF
TGTGCCAGCAGCTTATTAGCGGGGGACAAAAACATTCAGTACTTC
>.|TRBV7-9|17|.|TRBJ1-2
CASSVTPGDRGFYGYTF
TGTGCCAGCAGCGTTACCCCAGGGGACCGAGGCTTCTATGGCTACACCTTC
>.|TRBV5-6|12|.|TRBJ2-7
CASSRGLYEQYF
TGTGCCAGCAGCAGGGGTCTTTACGAGCAGTACTTC
>TRBD1|TRBV7-8|13|.|TRBJ1-5
CASSRDRNQPQHF
TGTGCCAGCAGCCGGGACAGAAACCAGCCCCAGCATTTT
>.|TRBV9|12|.|TRBJ1-4
CASSVGQGKLFF
TGTGCCAGCAGCGTAGGGCAGGGGAAACTGTTTTTT
>.|TRBV9|14|.|TRBJ2-7
CASSRQPQTYEQYF
TGTGCCAGCAGTCGGCAGCCCCAGACCTACGAGCAGTACTTC
>TRBD1|TRBV18|17|.|TRBJ2-1
CASSTLRGTGTYNEQFF
TGTGCCAGCTCAACCCTTAGGGGGACAGGGACATACAATGAGCAGTTCTTC
>.|TRBV6-5|15|.|TRBJ2-7
CASSSPTTFSYEQYF
TGTGCCAGCAGTTCGCCGACAACATTCTCCTACGAGCAGTACTTC
>TRBD2|TRBV6-5|15|.|TRBJ2-1
CASSPRTSGYNEQFF
TGTGCCAGCAGCCCCCGGACTAGCGGTTACAATGAGCAGTTCTTC
>.|TRBV11-1|13|.|TRBJ1-1
CASISSTNTEAFF
TGTGCCAGCATATCTTCGACGAACACTGAAGCTTTCTTT
>.|TRBV9|15|.|TRBJ2-4
CASSPSLGGKNIQYF
TGTGCCAGCAGCCCCTCGCTCGGCGGCAAAAACATTCAGTACTTC
>.|TRBV5-6|16|.|TRBJ1-2
CASSLDPRGRIYGYTF
TGTGCCAGCAGCTTGGATCCCCGGGGGCGGATCTATGGCTACACCTTC
>.|TRBV7-3|14|.|TRBJ2-5
CASSLSASQETQYF
TGTGCCAGCAGCTTAAGCGCTAGCCAAGAGACCCAGTACTTC
>TRBD2|TRBV10-2|22|.|TRBJ2-1
CASRGSSGEATSGHSSYNEQFF
TGCGCCAGCAGGGGATCCTCAGGGGAGGCGACTAGCGGGCACAGCTCCTACAATGAGCAGTTCTTC
>.|TRBV7-3|14|.|TRBJ1-1
CASSLSPGETEAFF
TGTGCCAGCAGCTTGTCCCCGGGGGAAACTGAAGCTTTCTTT
>.|TRBV29-1|14|.|TRBJ1-1
CSAWEIGGNTEAFF
TGCAGTGCCTGGGAGATAGGGGGGAACACTGAAGCTTTCTTT
>.|TRBV5-6|15|.|TRBJ2-1
CASTYGRLNYNEQFF
TGTGCCAGCACCTACGGCCGGTTAAATTACAATGAGCAGTTCTTC
>.|TRBV4-1|14|.|TRBJ1-2
CASSQDLVGRGYTF
TGCGCCAGCAGCCAAGATCTTGTGGGAAGAGGCTACACCTTC